This is a list of T cell receptor beta chains from one sample in a study of shared clonotypes between healthy human individuals. This table comes from immunoSEQ multiplex PCR, and its TCRdb copy is limited to in-frame clones, with some not included. The data show fewer than 500,000 clones, roughly 85% seen once. What was sequenced was PBMCs. These TCRs come from a woman aged 40 to 50 in good health. Some clones in this sample may be carry-over from other donors' samples. The CDR3 runs from the conserved cysteine through the conserved F or W. Each record gives: CDR3 length, clone size, D gene, J gene, V gene, CDR3 protein, CDR3 DNA. A D gene is named only where the DNA matches it firmly. Clone size, where shown, is once, few, many, or a class for clones that have expanded.

cdr3_length: 15
clone_size: -
d_call: -
j_call: TRBJ2-7
v_call: TRBV4-1
cdr3_aa: CASSQEGTSGTRKYF
cdr3_nt: TGCGCCAGCAGCCAAGAGGGGACCTCCGGGACGCGCAAGTACTTC

cdr3_length: 14
clone_size: once
d_call: -
j_call: TRBJ2-2
v_call: TRBV2
cdr3_aa: CASSEALRGGELFF
cdr3_nt: TGTGCCAGCAGTGAAGCGCTTCGAGGCGGGGAGCTGTTTTTT

cdr3_length: 14
clone_size: -
d_call: -
j_call: TRBJ1-5
v_call: TRBV2
cdr3_aa: CAGSEQGSNQPQHF
cdr3_nt: TGTGCCGGCAGTGAACAGGGTAGCAATCAGCCCCAGCATTTT

cdr3_length: 16
clone_size: -
d_call: TRBD1
j_call: TRBJ1-2
v_call: TRBV28
cdr3_aa: CASSRPPGQGNYGYTF
cdr3_nt: TGTGCCAGCAGCCGACCCCCGGGACAGGGGAACTATGGCTACACCTTC

cdr3_length: 11
clone_size: -
d_call: -
j_call: TRBJ2-7
v_call: TRBV28
cdr3_aa: CASGSSYEQYF
cdr3_nt: TGTGCCAGCGGCAGCTCCTACGAGCAGTACTTC

cdr3_length: 18
clone_size: -
d_call: TRBD1
j_call: TRBJ2-7
v_call: TRBV5-5
cdr3_aa: CASSPPLRGTGRVHEQYF
cdr3_nt: TGTGCCAGCAGCCCCCCCCTGAGGGGGACAGGGAGAGTCCACGAGCAGTACTTC

cdr3_length: 14
clone_size: -
d_call: TRBD1
j_call: TRBJ1-1
v_call: TRBV2
cdr3_aa: CASSGTGGRTEAFF
cdr3_nt: TGTGCCAGCAGTGGGACAGGGGGTCGCACTGAAGCTTTCTTT

cdr3_length: 14
clone_size: many
d_call: -
j_call: TRBJ1-2
v_call: TRBV10-3
cdr3_aa: CAISNARGGGGYTF
cdr3_nt: TGTGCCATCAGTAACGCTAGGGGCGGTGGTGGCTACACCTTC

cdr3_length: 14
clone_size: once
d_call: -
j_call: TRBJ2-7
v_call: TRBV7-2
cdr3_aa: CASSPRRGVHEQYF
cdr3_nt: TGTGCCAGCAGCCCGAGAAGGGGGGTCCACGAGCAGTACTTC

cdr3_length: 16
clone_size: -
d_call: -
j_call: TRBJ1-4
v_call: TRBV27
cdr3_aa: CASSFAGATTNEKLFF
cdr3_nt: TGTGCCAGCAGTTTCGCAGGGGCGACAACTAATGAAAAACTGTTTTTT

cdr3_length: 17
clone_size: -
d_call: TRBD1
j_call: TRBJ1-6
v_call: TRBV28
cdr3_aa: CASSREGQIFLNSPLHF
cdr3_nt: TGTGCCAGCAGTAGAGAGGGACAGATTTTCCTAAATTCACCCCTCCACTTT

cdr3_length: 15
clone_size: -
d_call: -
j_call: TRBJ2-2
v_call: TRBV7-3
cdr3_aa: CASSPTPTNTGELFF
cdr3_nt: TGTGCCAGCAGCCCGACACCAACGAACACCGGGGAGCTGTTTTTT

cdr3_length: 14
clone_size: -
d_call: TRBD2
j_call: TRBJ2-7
v_call: TRBV19
cdr3_aa: CASSSSSGSYEQYF
cdr3_nt: TGTGCCAGTAGTTCATCTAGCGGGAGTTACGAGCAGTACTTC

cdr3_length: 17
clone_size: -
d_call: -
j_call: TRBJ2-2
v_call: TRBV19
cdr3_aa: CASSIIWGRGKTGELFF
cdr3_nt: TGTGCCAGTAGTATAATATGGGGCAGGGGAAAAACCGGGGAGCTGTTTTTT

cdr3_length: 13
clone_size: -
d_call: -
j_call: TRBJ2-3
v_call: TRBV5-4
cdr3_aa: CASRQVSTDTQYF
cdr3_nt: TGTGCCAGCAGACAGGTTAGCACAGATACGCAGTATTTT

cdr3_length: 11
clone_size: -
d_call: -
j_call: TRBJ1-2
v_call: TRBV6-1
cdr3_aa: CAGQINYGYTF
cdr3_nt: TGTGCCGGGCAAATTAACTATGGCTACACCTTC

cdr3_length: 13
clone_size: -
d_call: -
j_call: TRBJ1-6
v_call: TRBV29-1
cdr3_aa: CSVGQTADSPLHF
cdr3_nt: TGCAGCGTTGGACAGACTGCGGATTCACCCCTCCACTTT

cdr3_length: 15
clone_size: once
d_call: TRBD1
j_call: TRBJ2-1
v_call: TRBV5-1
cdr3_aa: CASSGGQGQYNEQFF
cdr3_nt: TGCGCCAGCAGCGGGGGACAGGGGCAGTACAATGAGCAGTTCTTC

cdr3_length: 13
clone_size: -
d_call: -
j_call: TRBJ1-5
v_call: TRBV4-1
cdr3_aa: CASSLLANQPQHF
cdr3_nt: TGCGCCAGCAGCTTGCTAGCCAATCAGCCCCAGCATTTT

cdr3_length: 15
clone_size: -
d_call: -
j_call: TRBJ2-2
v_call: TRBV7-2
cdr3_aa: CASSLARVNTGELFF
cdr3_nt: TGTGCCAGCAGCTTAGCCAGGGTGAACACCGGGGAGCTGTTTTTT

cdr3_length: 14
clone_size: -
d_call: TRBD1
j_call: TRBJ1-4
v_call: TRBV9
cdr3_aa: CASSVTGVNEKLFF
cdr3_nt: TGTGCCAGCAGCGTGACAGGGGTTAATGAAAAACTGTTTTTT

cdr3_length: 14
clone_size: -
d_call: TRBD1
j_call: TRBJ2-2
v_call: TRBV5-4
cdr3_aa: CASSSGQGAGELFF
cdr3_nt: TGTGCCAGCAGCTCGGGACAGGGGGCCGGGGAGCTGTTTTTT

cdr3_length: 15
clone_size: -
d_call: TRBD2
j_call: TRBJ2-1
v_call: TRBV19
cdr3_aa: CASSTRGRGYNEQFF
cdr3_nt: TGTGCCAGTAGTACCCGCGGGAGGGGTTACAATGAGCAGTTCTTC

cdr3_length: 13
clone_size: once
d_call: TRBD1
j_call: TRBJ2-3
v_call: TRBV2
cdr3_aa: CASDRELTDTQYF
cdr3_nt: TGTGCCAGCGACAGGGAGTTAACAGATACGCAGTATTTT